The 18 T cell receptor beta chains in this list originate from one sample, sequenced in a study of blood T cell repertoires in COVID-19. Libraries were prepared by immunoSEQ multiplex PCR; TCRdb keeps only in-frame clonotypes and omits some of them. This sample has a few hundred thousand clones, with 65% to 90% found just once. The sequencing sample was made of peripheral blood. Receptors were obtained from a middle-aged man with acute or convalescent COVID-19.

The V and J genes are TRBV19 and TRBJ1-6; perhaps TRBD1 as D (6 bases). The CDR3 runs 15 residues. V lost 6 bases and J lost 6, with 15 bases in between. Germline lookup yields CDR1 LNHDA and CDR2 SQIVND (reference sequence). DNA for the CDR3: TGTGCCAGTAGACGTGGGGGCGCGAGTAATTCACCCCTCCACTTT. Translating it yields CASRRGGASNSPLHF.

V usage is TRBV4-1 and J usage is TRBJ1-5; TRBD1 might be the D (6 bases). The ends were cut back, 0 bases at V and 6 bases at J, with 9 bases in the middle. Germline V lookup: CDR1 MGHRA, CDR2 YSYEKL. The CDR3 totals 14 residues. The DNA for the CDR3 is TGCGCCAGCAGCCAAGATCGGACAGCTCAGCCCCAGCATTTT. It yields the protein CASSQDRTAQPQHF.

V and J are TRBV4-1 and TRBJ1-5; possible D gene TRBD1, 5 bases. The CDR3 has 14 residues. Germline V gene data show CDR1 as MGHRA and CDR2 as YSYEKL. The germline V and J ends were trimmed by 1 base and 5 bases, with 9 bases remaining between them. The CDR3 DNA reads as TGCGCCAGCAGCCAAGGTTCGGGGGATCAGCCCCAGCATTTT. This gives the protein CASSQGSGDQPQHF.

The rearrangement links TRBV2 to TRBJ1-5; 7 positions agree with TRBD1. The germline V gene has CDR1 SNHLY and CDR2 FYNNEI. V shed 6 bases, J shed 0 bases, and the junction held 5 bases outside the gene matches. The CDR3 contains 15 residues. CDR3: CASRGQKTSNQPQHF. As DNA, the CDR3 is TGTGCCAGCAGGGGACAGAAAACTAGCAATCAGCCCCAGCATTTT.

V gene TRBV9 combines with J gene TRBJ2-2, with 8 bases that match TRBD1. The CDR3 length is 16 residues. Germline V gene lookup returns CDR1 SGDLS and CDR2 YYNGEE. V was clipped by 0 bases and J by 5 bases; unmatched bases: 6. The CDR3 DNA reads as TGTGCCAGCAGCGTAGAAGGGGACAGGAAGACCGGGGAGCTGTTTTTT. It specifies CASSVEGDRKTGELFF.

The chain couples TRBV4-1 to TRBJ1-1; 9 positions match TRBD1. The CDR3 length is 15 residues. CDR1 MGHRA and CDR2 YSYEKL come from the germline V gene. Trimming at V came to 7 bases and at J to 1 base, leaving 7 bases not matched to a gene. The CDR3: CASTKGQGPNTEAFF. As DNA, the CDR3 is TGCGCCAGCACTAAGGGACAGGGCCCGAACACTGAAGCTTTCTTT.

The chain uses TRBV6-4 and TRBJ2-1; the match to TRBD2 covers 9 bases. Germline V CDR1 and CDR2: MRHNA, SNTAGT. The CDR3 loop spans 15 amino acids. V shed 5 bases, J shed 2 bases, and the junction held 4 bases outside the gene matches. The CDR3 DNA follows: TGTGCCAGCAGTATCCGCGGGGGGGCCTACAATGAGCAGTTCTTC. Its protein is CASSIRGGAYNEQFF.

The chain links TRBV7-2 to TRBJ1-1, with D possibly TRBD1 on 5 matching bases. The CDR3 length is 13 residues. The V end lost 5 bases, the J end lost 1 base, and 8 bases lay between the germline ends. CDR1 SGHTA and CDR2 FQGNSA come from the germline V gene. The CDR3 coding sequence is TGTGCCAGCAGCGTACAGGAGAACACTGAAGCTTTCTTT. The encoded protein is CASSVQENTEAFF.

A few counts support this clone. The CDR3 spells CASSQGGTGRDLHF. In DNA, the CDR3 is TGTGCCAGCAGCCAAGGCGGGACGGGAAGGGACCTCCACTTT. The V and J genes are TRBV3-1 (or the pseudogene TRBV3-2) and TRBJ1-6, with D tentatively TRBD1 (5 bases). Germline loops: CDR1 LGHDT, CDR2 YNNKEL (reference sequence). The CDR3 has 14 amino acids. Trimming pared 1 base from V and 15 bases from J, leaving 16 bases between.

V usage is TRBV25-1 and J usage is TRBJ1-1, with 8 bases identical to TRBD1. The CDR3 is 16 amino acids. Trimming took 2 bases from V and 5 from J; bases not matched to a gene: 10. CDR1 MGHDK and CDR2 SYGVNS come from the germline V gene. CDR3 residues: CASSELGQGSGTEAFF. CDR3 in DNA: TGTGCCAGCAGTGAACTAGGACAGGGATCGGGGACTGAAGCTTTCTTT.

The chain carries TRBV12-5 and TRBJ1-1; D not certain. The V gene's germline CDR1 is LGHNT and CDR2 FRNRAP. The CDR3 loop spans 12 amino acids. With 6 bases removed from V and 11 bases from J, the gap between germline ends came to 16 bases. In DNA, the CDR3 is TGTGCTAGTGGCTACCAGGATATTGGGGCTTTCTTT. Its protein is CASGYQDIGAFF.

The chain links TRBV6-6 to TRBJ1-6, with D perhaps TRBD1 (6 bases). Trimming removed 7 bases at V and 3 bases at J, with 16 bases between. Germline V gene data show CDR1 as MNHNY and CDR2 as SVGAGI (reference sequence). The CDR3 sequence is 16 residues long. CDR3 sequence (DNA): TGTGCCAGCACTCAAACAGGGAAAAACTATAATTCACCCCTCCACTTT. Protein: CASTQTGKNYNSPLHF.

The chain recombines TRBV29-1 with TRBJ1-4; weak D call: TRBD1 (5 bases). Germline values: CDR1 SQVTM, CDR2 ANQGSEA. CDR3 length equals 12 residues. V gave up 7 bases and J gave up 7 bases, with 13 bases separating them. CDR3: CSARTSGEKLFF. As DNA, the CDR3 is TGCAGCGCCCGGACATCTGGTGAAAAACTGTTTTTT. The full variable domain, with the rest looked up from reference TRBV29-1 and TRBJ1-4, is SAVISQKPSRDICQRGTSLTIQCQVDSQVTMMFWYRQQPGQSLTLIATANQGSEATYESGFVIDKFPISRPNLTFSTLTVSNMSPEDSSIYLCSARTSGEKLFFGSGTQLSVL.

This clone was observed a single time. The chain joins TRBV29-1 to TRBJ1-1; no clear D gene. This CDR3 contains 11 residues. The V gene's germline CDR1 is SQVTM and CDR2 ANQGSEA. V was shortened by 3 bases and J by 3 bases, with 5 bases between the two germline ends. The CDR3 DNA follows: TGCAGCGTTGACGGGTACACTGAAGCTTTCTTT. This translates into CSVDGYTEAFF. Full variable domain (missing parts from reference TRBV29-1 and TRBJ1-1): SAVISQKPSRDICQRGTSLTIQCQVDSQVTMMFWYRQQPGQSLTLIATANQGSEATYESGFVIDKFPISRPNLTFSTLTVSNMSPEDSSIYLCSVDGYTEAFFGQGTRLTVV.

The rearrangement links TRBV5-1 to TRBJ2-6; D might be TRBD1 (5 bases). V lost 0 bases, J lost 0 bases, and 10 bases lay in between. CDR3 length equals 17 residues. The germline V gene has CDR1 SGHRS and CDR2 YFSETQ. This chain's CDR3 is CASSLAGPSSGANVLTF. The CDR3 region has the DNA TGCGCCAGCAGCTTGGCAGGGCCCAGCTCTGGGGCCAACGTCCTGACTTTC.

V gene TRBV7-2 combines with J gene TRBJ2-7, with 7 positions matching TRBD2. The trim removed 1 base at V and 5 bases at J, leaving 5 bases unmatched. CDR1 and CDR2 from the germline V gene are SGHTA and FQGNSA. This CDR3 contains 14 residues. The CDR3 DNA sequence: TGTGCCAGCAGCTTAGTGATAGGGACTAACGAGCAGTACTTC. It translates to CASSLVIGTNEQYF. The full variable domain, completed using reference TRBV7-2 and TRBJ2-7, is GAGVSQSPSNKVTEKGKDVELRCDPISGHTALYWYRQSLGQGLEFLIYFQGNSAPDKSGLPSDRFSAERTGGSVSTLTIQRTQQEDSAVYLCASSLVIGTNEQYFGPGTRLTVT.

The rearrangement links TRBV5-1 to TRBJ2-6, with 9 positions matching TRBD1. This CDR3 has 19 amino acids. V was pared by 4 bases and J by 0 bases, with 11 bases of the junction left unmatched. The germline gives CDR1 SGHRS, CDR2 YFSETQ. CDR3 protein: CASSLGRGQGLSGANVLTF. As DNA, the CDR3 is TGCGCCAGCAGCCTGGGGAGGGGACAGGGACTCTCTGGGGCCAACGTCCTGACTTTC.

Notes on this clone: The junction shows a germline mismatch at one end, possibly a read error. The rearrangement joins TRBV6-2 or TRBV6-3 to TRBJ2-7; D may be TRBD1 (6 bases). The CDR3 loop spans 15 amino acids. The germline CDR1 and CDR2 sequences are MNHEY and SVGEGT. The CDR3 DNA sequence: TGTGCCAGCAGTTACGGGGCCAGAGGGCAGGGGAGCCATCGCTTC. Its translation: CASSYGARGQGSHRF.